This TCR beta chain came from a study of cytomegalovirus exposure and HLA in healthy donors (dated by TCRdb to about 2017). For context, the study as a whole: An earlier analysis of several hundred of the donors reported roughly 300 Gb of sequence data and 95 million to 120 million unique TCR beta sequences obtained from 180 million or so T cells. The study aimed to test whether cataloging public T cell receptors could reveal signatures of past pathogen exposure. Among the roughly 400 genotyped donors, approximately 77% belonged to the genetic ancestry cluster associated with self-reported Caucasian donors. Donor age, sex, ethnicity and CMV serostatus were collected together with the repertoire data. Several DR-DQ haplotypes were treated as single units for association and clustering because of strong linkage in the cohort. Rather than drawing on any new phenotypic data, the later analysis identified candidate immune exposures from TCR beta sequences and the way those sequences occurred across donors. Every repertoire in the discovery cohort had been generated on one and the same sequencing platform. The T cell repertoires of 666 subjects were profiled by immunosequencing and related to cytomegalovirus serostatus. A later analysis re-analyzed previously published TCR beta repertoires from roughly 600 donors and added high-resolution HLA genotyping to study TCR occurrence patterns. In addition to the first cohort of around 670 subjects, a separate validation cohort of about 120 different subjects was used. HLA typing covered class I and class II loci at four-digit resolution. Among 300 to 500 genotyped donors of the cohort, an average of about 220,000 unique TCR beta nucleotide sequences was sequenced per donor, of which about 18% were non-productive. A later genetic analysis took genome-wide SNP genotypes for about 55% of the 666 donors and used that subset as a discovery cohort. In an earlier analysis of roughly 540 of the donors, high-throughput TCR beta sequencing was used to judge whether each TCR beta V gene segment behaved as functional or pseudogenic. High-throughput TCR immunosequencing, statistical association of individual TCRs with disease status, and machine learning were combined to predict cytomegalovirus infection status. Typing coverage varied by locus: roughly 620-640 donors for A, B, C, DRB1 and DQB1; approximately 500 for DQA1; more than 600 for DPA1; more than 450 for DPB1. An early release that covered about 600 HLA-typed donors contained approximately 320 gigabases of sequencing data and about 84 million unique TCR sequences. Overall study results and their limits: The study gave a list of roughly 150 TCR beta chains associated with cytomegalovirus. The earlier analysis of some 560 of the donors excluded approximately 15 rarely observed V segments, including chromosome 9 orphons, because counts were too low. Because HLA typing was missing for some donors at each locus, association tests included only the typed subset. A further reported finding was that TCR beta sequences accurately predicted the HLA-A and HLA-B alleles for most subjects in the first cohort. An earlier analysis of some 590 of the donors showed that most TCR beta V segments appeared in productive rearrangements either about 90% or about 30% of the time, which broadly matched IMGT annotations. The authors suggested that the approach could potentially be generalized to other disease states and immunological phenotypes. In a later analysis, 16,951 TCR beta sequences were associated with specific HLA alleles at a false discovery rate of 0.05. Strong co-occurrence of HLA alleles, especially DR and DQ, made assigning TCR associations to individual alleles difficult. Cytomegalovirus status was reported to be diagnosed by the classifier with high specificity and sensitivity in both the original and validation cohorts. According to a later analysis, parvovirus B19, influenza, CMV and Epstein-Barr virus appeared linked to several top co-occurrence clusters. Roughly uniform sequencing depth across donors was assumed in presence/absence analyses, although this assumption may not hold. Most TCR sequences were seen in very few donors, while some public TCRs were found in many individuals. Linkage disequilibrium might explain the correlated functional status among segregating V segments, but an unknown experimental factor could not be excluded. A few of the identified cytomegalovirus-associated TCR beta chains were confirmed in vitro to be specific for cytomegalovirus antigens. In a later genetic analysis, a missense DCLRE1C variant was associated with V-gene and J-gene trimming of TCR beta chains, and the association was replicated in an independent cohort. The 87-base-pair reads could not distinguish some IMGT-functional V segments, including TRBV6-2 and TRBV6-3, so those segments were excluded. The sequencing pipeline was judged likely to have produced a cluster of highly shared sequence variants as a technical artifact. This cohort had only TCR beta chains sequenced, and the lack of alpha or paired-chain data limited which features could be detected. According to a later genetic analysis, donors in an Asian-associated ancestry cluster had fewer N-insertions in productive TCRs than the roughly 700-donor mean. In a later analysis, HLA-associated TCR beta chains were found to be more clonally expanded and to have lower generation probabilities than equally common non-associated chains. For the cohort, immune exposure information was limited to CMV serostatus. In a later analysis, most CMV-associated TCR beta chains were found to appear HLA-restricted, with HLA associations seemingly driven largely by CMV exposure. In a later analysis, TCR association rates were found to vary across HLA loci, with the most associated TCRs seen for DRB1 alleles and the fewest for HLA-C alleles.

In total, more than 500 healthy bone marrow donors made up the cohort. Cohort members were all nominally healthy when sampled, although unrecorded immune exposures were likely present. The donor was CMV seropositive and belonged to the group of 270 or so seropositive cohort members. A peripheral blood sample was collected from each donor, and TCR beta sequencing was performed on peripheral blood mononuclear cells. The Qiagen DNeasy Blood Extraction Kit was used to extract genomic DNA from the blood cell samples. The protocol used for the library was the immunoSEQ multiplex PCR assay. For the multiplex PCR, a mixture combining 60 forward primers for TCR Vbeta segments and 13 reverse primers for TCR Jbeta segments was used. Amplification of the CDR3 region of rearranged TCR beta genes was performed with a multiplex PCR assay on genomic DNA. The amplified TCR beta libraries were sequenced on the Illumina HiSeq System as 87-base-pair reads. The authors' analysis ran thus. A later analysis counted tens of millions of unique TCR beta chains across the 500 to 850 repertoires, and roughly 10 million of these chains were shared by at least two donors. A nearest-neighbor algorithm error-corrected the raw reads and collapsed the reads into unique sequences, merging closely related sequences to remove PCR and sequencing errors. To assign V, D and J gene segments, CDR3 sequences were aligned to IMGT reference sequences. For a sequence to be retained, a match of at least six nucleotides was required to both a V gene segment and a J gene segment. Rearrangements were classified as productive when the CDR3 lacked stop codons and remained in frame with V and J, and all other rearrangements were classified as non-productive. CDR3 was defined by IMGT convention, running from the second conserved V-encoded cysteine to the conserved J-encoded phenylalanine. The earlier analysis of about 590 of the donors excluded sequences that lacked an unambiguous match to a single V gene segment. In an earlier analysis of approximately 590 of the donors, a V segment was called functional when productive rearrangements were above 56.7%, and segregating when the standard deviation between donors exceeded 5%. To diagnose cytomegalovirus status from the catalog of TCR beta chain sequences, a statistical classification framework was built. V and J gene assignment, in a later analysis, came from comparing TCR nucleotide sequences with IMGT/GENE-DB human TR gene sequences. A later analysis assigned CDR3 sequences and most-parsimonious VDJ recombination scenarios with the TCRdist pipeline. A later analysis defined each TCR beta chain by its CDR3 amino acid sequence plus V-gene family, and excluded reads lacking a unique V-gene family. To address suspected cross-contamination and a sequencing artifact, a later analysis removed around 600 highly shared, low-generation-probability nucleotide sequences. In a later analysis, a clonal expansion index was calculated for each public chain from normalized within-repertoire ranks of inferred template counts. In a later analysis, generation probabilities were computed using a VDJ recombination model fitted to out-of-frame rearrangements, and the results were checked against IGoR. In a later analysis, hypergeometric tests were used to score TCR-TCR, TCR-HLA and TCR-CMV co-occurrence, with a repertoire-size bias correction applied to TCR pairs. To estimate false discovery rates, a later analysis permuted the HLA or CMV assignments 20 times. A later analysis grouped co-occurring TCRs with DBSCAN, adding TCRdist sequence similarity when clustering within HLA-allele-positive subsets. For co-occurrence clustering, repertoires with fewer than 30,000 or more than 120,000 public chains were excluded, along with five or six repertoires with anomalous nucleotide sharing. TCRdb limited this immuneACCESS table to in-frame rearrangements with V and J called. A share of clones is missing; checked studies link under half to unresolved V genes, and the rest is unexplained. V and J calls and clone size come straight from that table; D and trimming were deduced from the DNA. This sample gives under 90,000 clones in total; approximately 67% of them show up just once. Roughly 7.2% of the sample comes from the top ten.

Germline trimming: 5 bases from V, 2 bases from J; junction bases outside gene matches: 11. From cysteine to phenylalanine, the CDR3 is 17 amino acids long. Only CDR3 DNA is held: 51 bases, read in frame from base 1. Based on the germline V gene, the CDR1 and CDR2 sequences are MDHEN and SYDVKM. This clone was seen just once. This receptor's antigen is unknown. Base qualities are not at hand, and no much larger clone is one base apart. This sequence was found in a man in his forties in good health and CMV-seropositive. The sample comprised PBMCs. The chain employs TRBV28 and TRBJ1-5, and 8 bases in between align with TRBD1. The DNA sequence follows: TGTGCCAGCAGTCCACGCCAGGGGGCGGGGGGCAATCAGCCCCAGCATTTT. Its product reads: CASSPRQGAGGNQPQHF.